Each of the 11 T cell receptor beta chains below was sequenced from the same sample in a study of metastatic and nonmetastatic thyroid tumors (TCRdb year 2020). No treatment had been received by any patient before thyroid surgery. Libraries were prepared through PCR. The sequencing machine was an Illumina HiSeq 4000. TCRdb took the public reads, trimmed them with fastp at Q25, ran MiXCR for clone calling and kept in-frame beta chains. The sample includes some 90,000 clones, with roughly 8.6% observed a single time. In total, the top ten clones hold approximately 10% of the sample. The sequenced sample consisted of blood. The origin of the receptors is a female donor with papillary thyroid cancer or a benign thyroid nodule (not recorded which). Some clones in this sample may be carry-over from other donors' samples.

In the case of this clone: A much larger clone differs from this one at a single base, so this may be a read error. The chain has TRBV7-7 and TRBJ2-5, with D perhaps matching TRBD2 (6 bases). This CDR3 has 13 amino acids. Germline-derived CDR1 and CDR2 are SSHAT and FNYEAQ (reference sequence). The CDR3 is CVSSDTGGETQYF. The CDR3 DNA sequence: TGTGTCAGCAGCGATACAGGAGGGGAGACCCAGTACTTC. The complete variable domain, with remaining parts taken from reference TRBV7-7 and TRBJ2-5, reads GAGVSQSPRYKVTKRGQDVTLRCDPISSHATLYWYQQALGQGPEFLTYFNYEAQPDKSGLPSDRFSAERPEGSISTLTIQRTEQRDSAMYRCVSSDTGGETQYFGPGTRLLVL.

Many counts were recorded for this clone. The chain carries TRBV27 and TRBJ1-6; D uncertain. This CDR3 is 11 amino acids long. V lost 7 bases and J 7 bases, leaving 5 bases between the germline ends. The germline V gene has CDR1 MNHEY and CDR2 SMNVEV (reference sequence). This CDR3 reads CASKSNSPLHF. CDR3 sequence (DNA): TGTGCCAGCAAATCAAATTCACCCCTCCACTTT.

There are many counts of this clone. The chain uses TRBV2 and TRBJ2-5; 7 bases map to TRBD1. V gave up 6 bases and J gave up 4 bases; unmatched junction bases: 8. This CDR3 is built from 14 residues. CDR1 is SNHLY and CDR2 is FYNNEI in the germline V gene. CDR3 loop: CASREQGLGETQYF. The CDR3 bases are TGTGCCAGCAGGGAACAGGGGTTAGGAGAGACCCAGTACTTC.

Notes on this clone: A read error is possible here, since a much larger clone lies one base away. It is likely a read error, because the conserved phenylalanine at the end of the CDR3 is missing. The gene calls are TRBV7-7 and TRBJ2-5; D is unresolved. The CDR3 sequence is 13 residues long. Germline V gene sequence: CDR1 SSHAT, CDR2 FNYEAQ (reference sequence). Trimming removed 5 bases at V and 7 bases at J, with 14 bases between. CDR3 in DNA: TGTGCCAGCAGCCTGGACGGTCGAGGGACCCAGTACCTC. Protein sequence: CASSLDGRGTQYL.

At least ten counts were recorded for this clone. The chain joins TRBV15 to TRBJ2-1; no clear D. V lost 5 bases, J lost 11 bases, and 10 bases lay in between. The CDR3 loop spans 11 amino acids. CDR1 is LNHNV and CDR2 is YYDKDF in the germline V gene (reference sequence). In DNA, the CDR3 is TGTGCCACCAGCGCAGGTTCTAAGCAGTTCTTC. Translating it yields CATSAGSKQFF.

This clone was seen repeatedly, ten times or more. The gene calls are TRBV11-2 and TRBJ1-1; TRBD1 matches 7 bases. Trimming removed 4 bases from V and 1 base from J; junction bases left unmatched: 3. Germline CDR1 reads SGHAT; CDR2 reads FQNNGV. This CDR3 is built from 14 residues. DNA of the CDR3: TGTGCCAGCAGCTACAGGGGTGGGAACACTGAAGCTTTCTTT. Its protein product is CASSYRGGNTEAFF.

This clone has only a few counts. V usage is TRBV2 and J usage is TRBJ2-5; no reliable D call. V was cut by 6 bases and J by 1 base, with 3 bases left in between. The CDR3 runs to 11 residues. CDR1 is SNHLY, CDR2 FYNNEI, per germline. The CDR3 reads CASRIQETQYF. The CDR3 DNA sequence: TGTGCCAGCAGAATCCAAGAGACCCAGTACTTC. Complete variable domain (other parts from reference TRBV2 and TRBJ2-5): EPEVTQTPSHQVTQMGQEVILRCVPISNHLYFYWYRQILGQKVEFLVSFYNNEISEKSEIFDDQFSVERPDGSNFTLKIRSTKLEDSAMYFCASRIQETQYFGPGTRLLVL.

Many counts were recorded for this clone. The chain is built from TRBV7-9 and TRBJ2-3; tentatively, D is TRBD1 (5 bases). Germline V gene lookup returns CDR1 SEHNR and CDR2 FQNEAQ (reference sequence). This CDR3 comprises 15 residues. The V end was cut by 1 base, the J end by 2 bases, with 10 bases between. CDR3 protein: CASSLGQGSTDTQYF. In nucleotides, the CDR3 is TGTGCCAGCAGCTTAGGCCAGGGCTCCACAGATACGCAGTATTTT.

This clone has a count of ten or more. The V and J genes are TRBV5-1 and TRBJ1-3, with a tentative D call TRBD1 (5 bases). Germline V gene lookup returns CDR1 SGHRS and CDR2 YFSETQ. The CDR3 sequence is 15 residues long. Trimming took off 0 bases at V and 7 bases at J, with 14 bases between the two ends. The CDR3 nucleotides read TGCGCCAGCAGCTTGGGGGACTTACCAGGGAACACCATATATTTT. Translating it yields CASSLGDLPGNTIYF.

This clone has at least ten counts. The chain combines TRBV18 with TRBJ2-5; D is possibly TRBD1 (6 bases). The CDR3 is 14 residues long. With 2 bases removed from V and 2 bases from J, the gap between germline ends came to 9 bases. The germline V gene encodes CDR1 KGHSH and CDR2 LQKENI. CDR3 in DNA: TGTGCCAGCTCACCAAGGACAGTACAAGAGACCCAGTACTTC. This translates into CASSPRTVQETQYF.

Points on this clone: This may come from a read error, since a much larger clone is one base off. The chain uses TRBV6-2 or TRBV6-3 and TRBJ2-5; 7 bases are shared with TRBD2. Germline CDR1 reads MNHEY; CDR2 reads SVGEGT. The length of the CDR3 is 13 residues. The CDR3 is CASSYGTKETKYF. In DNA form, the CDR3 reads TGTGCCAGCAGTTACGGGACTAAAGAGACCAAGTACTTC.